This section outlines one T cell receptor (beta chain) sequence together with its context. Its specificity is unknown. Researchers ran the PCR with 60 Vbeta and 13 Jbeta primers. Generated by immunoSEQ multiplex PCR, the TCRdb table keeps only in-frame clones and is missing some. Of 140,000 to 150,000 clones in the sample, roughly four fifths are singletons; the top ten hold approximately 9.7%. This entry belongs to a study of cytomegalovirus exposure and HLA in healthy donors. Study conclusions and caveats: The classifier was said to identify cytomegalovirus status with high specificity and sensitivity. An assumption of roughly uniform sequencing depth across donors underlay the presence/absence analyses. Earlier analysis looked at TCR beta V segments, and most were productive about 90% or about 30% of the time.

This CDR3 contains 17 residues. This sequence was found in a woman aged 55-70 years in good health and CMV-seropositive. V and J are TRBV1 and TRBJ2-1; no DNA check was done on the table's D call, TRBD2. TRBV1 is annotated as a pseudogene. The sample consisted of PBMCs. This CDR3 is CTSSHRQLAELNNEQFF. The CDR3 region has the DNA TGCACCAGCAGCCATCGCCAACTAGCGGAGCTGAACAATGAGCAGTTCTTC.